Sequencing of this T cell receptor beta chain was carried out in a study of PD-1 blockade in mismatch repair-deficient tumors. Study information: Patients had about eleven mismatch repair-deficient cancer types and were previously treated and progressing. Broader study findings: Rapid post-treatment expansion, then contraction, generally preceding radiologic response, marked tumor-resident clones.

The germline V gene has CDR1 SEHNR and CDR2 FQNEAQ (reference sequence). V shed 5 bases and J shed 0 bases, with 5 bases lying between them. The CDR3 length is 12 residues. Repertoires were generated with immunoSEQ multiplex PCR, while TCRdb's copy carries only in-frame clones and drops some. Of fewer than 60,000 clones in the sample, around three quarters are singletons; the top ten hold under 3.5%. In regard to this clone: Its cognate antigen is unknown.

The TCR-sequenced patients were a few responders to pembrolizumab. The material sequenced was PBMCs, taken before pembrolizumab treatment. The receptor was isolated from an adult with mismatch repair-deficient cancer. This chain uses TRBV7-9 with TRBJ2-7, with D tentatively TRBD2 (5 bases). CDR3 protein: CASSGSSYEQYF. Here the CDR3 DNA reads TGTGCCAGCAGCGGGAGCTCCTACGAGCAGTACTTC. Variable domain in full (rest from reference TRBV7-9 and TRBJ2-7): DTGVSQNPRHKITKRGQNVTFRCDPISEHNRLYWYRQTLGQGPEFLTYFQNEAQLEKSRLLSDRFSAERPKGSFSTLEIQRTEQGDSAMYLCASSGSSYEQYFGPGTRLTVT.